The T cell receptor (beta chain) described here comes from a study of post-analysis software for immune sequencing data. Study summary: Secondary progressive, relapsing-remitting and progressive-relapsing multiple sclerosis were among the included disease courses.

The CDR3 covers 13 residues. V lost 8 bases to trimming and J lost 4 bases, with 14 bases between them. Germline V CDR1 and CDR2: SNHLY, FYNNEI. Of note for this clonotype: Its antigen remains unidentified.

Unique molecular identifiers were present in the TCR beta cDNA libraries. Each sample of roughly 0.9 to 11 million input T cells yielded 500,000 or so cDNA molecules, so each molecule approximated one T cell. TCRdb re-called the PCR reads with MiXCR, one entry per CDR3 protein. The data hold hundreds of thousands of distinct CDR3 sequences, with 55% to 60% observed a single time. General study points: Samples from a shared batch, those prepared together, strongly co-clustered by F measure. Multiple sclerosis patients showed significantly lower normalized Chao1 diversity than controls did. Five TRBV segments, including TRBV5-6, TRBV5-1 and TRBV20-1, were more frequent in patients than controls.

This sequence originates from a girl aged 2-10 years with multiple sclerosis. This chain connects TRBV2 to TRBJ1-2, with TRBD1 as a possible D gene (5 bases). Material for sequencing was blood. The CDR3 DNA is TGTGCCAGCGAAGGGGTCCGCCTCTATGGCTACACCTTC. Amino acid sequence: CASEGVRLYGYTF.